These 32 T cell receptor beta chains share one sample of origin, sequenced in a study of post-analysis software for immune sequencing data. These TCRs' antigens remain unknown. Unique molecular identifiers were carried by the TCR beta cDNA libraries. TCRdb passed the PCR reads through MiXCR, listing each CDR3 protein once. The sample consists of approximately 350,000 distinct CDR3 sequences, 30% to 45% of them appearing once. Study observations and caveats: Relative to controls, patients had about five TRBV segments at higher frequency, with TRBV5-6, TRBV5-1 and TRBV20-1 among these.

Sequencing was carried out using blood. The receptors were sampled from a girl between 10 and 17 years old with multiple sclerosis.

The V and J genes are TRBV25-1 and TRBJ2-1; TRBD2 matches 9 bases. V dropped 3 bases and J dropped 2; count of bases not matched to a gene: 2. CDR3 length: 15 residues. Germline CDR1 and CDR2: MGHDK and SYGVNS. The CDR3 coding sequence is TGTGCCAGCAGTGATGCGGGGGGGCCCTACAATGAGCAGTTCTTC. Its translation is CASSDAGGPYNEQFF. The full variable domain, with the rest looked up from reference TRBV25-1 and TRBJ2-1, is EADIYQTPRYLVIGTGKKITLECSQTMGHDKMYWYQQDPGMELHLIHYSYGVNSTEKGDLSSESTVSRIRTEHFPLTLESARPSHTSQYLCASSDAGGPYNEQFFGPGTRLTVL.

Only a few counts were recorded for this clonotype. CDR3 amino acids: CASSRSQGNGETQYF. Written as DNA, the CDR3 is TGTGCCAGCAGCCGCTCACAGGGGAACGGAGAGACCCAGTACTTC. The chain joins TRBV6-2 or TRBV6-3 to TRBJ2-5; 7 nucleotides line up with TRBD1. The CDR3 runs 15 residues. CDR1 is MNHEY and CDR2 is SVGEGT in the germline V gene. Trimming at V came to 6 bases and at J to 4 bases, leaving 11 bases not matched to a gene.

V and J are TRBV7-9 and TRBJ2-7, with 7 bases lining up with TRBD1. CDR1 and CDR2 (germline): SEHNR, FQNEAQ (reference sequence). The CDR3 extends over 14 amino acids. V shed 5 bases, J shed 0 bases, and the junction held 4 bases outside the gene matches. CDR3 sequence reads: CASSLGQDSYEQYF. For the CDR3, the DNA is TGTGCCAGCAGCCTAGGACAGGACTCCTACGAGCAGTACTTC.

The chain joins TRBV28 to TRBJ1-4; tentatively, D is TRBD1 (5 bases). The germline V gene encodes CDR1 MDHEN and CDR2 SYDVKM. Trimming cost V 4 bases and J 10 bases, with 19 bases left between them. This CDR3 comprises 15 residues. CDR3 sequence reads: CASSSGRGSQGKLFF. The CDR3 DNA sequence: TGTGCCAGCAGTTCCGGGAGGGGCAGTCAGGGAAAACTGTTTTTT. Full variable domain (missing parts from reference TRBV28 and TRBJ1-4): DVKVTQSSRYLVKRTGEKVFLECVQDMDHENMFWYRQDPGLGLRLIYFSYDVKMKEKGDIPEGYSVSREKKERFSLILESASTNQTSMYLCASSSGRGSQGKLFFGSGTQLSVL.

On this clonotype: Since a much larger clone is just one base distant, this may be a read error. As the CDR3 is not closed by the conserved phenylalanine or tryptophan, this likely results from a read error. The V gene is TRBV3-1, the J gene TRBJ1-2, with 9 positions matching TRBD1. Per germline, CDR1 LGHDT and CDR2 YNNKEL (reference sequence). The length of the CDR3 is 15 residues. V shed 1 base, J shed 8 bases, and the junction held 8 bases outside the gene matches. CDR3 in DNA: TGTGCCAGCAGCCAAGGAACAGGGGGCGGCGGCGGCTACACCTGC. Protein: CASSQGTGGGGGYTC.

The CDR3 sequence is CASSSSGTYPHEQYF. The DNA of the CDR3 is TGTGCCAGCAGTTCGTCCGGGACCTATCCCCACGAGCAGTACTTC. The V gene is TRBV6-5, the J gene TRBJ2-5; D possibly matches TRBD1 or TRBD2 (5 bases each). The J call may be incorrect, as the DNA end agrees better with TRBJ2-7. The CDR3 covers 15 residues. Germline loops: CDR1 MNHEY, CDR2 SVGAGI.

The chain carries TRBV6-5 and TRBJ1-1; D ambiguous. Trimming pared 8 bases from V and 3 bases from J, leaving 13 bases between. The CDR3 length is 13 residues. The germline V gene encodes CDR1 MNHEY and CDR2 SVGAGI. CDR3 loop: CASFPHRDTEAFF. CDR3 DNA: TGTGCCAGCTTCCCTCACCGGGACACTGAAGCTTTCTTT.

The chain recombines TRBV6-5 with TRBJ2-1, with D perhaps matching TRBD1 (6 bases). V lost 2 bases, J lost 5 bases, and 13 bases lay in between. CDR1 and CDR2 from the germline V gene are MNHEY and SVGAGI. This CDR3 has 15 amino acids. The CDR3 here is CASSYQGRDNNEQFF. As DNA, the CDR3 is TGTGCCAGCAGTTACCAGGGGAGAGATAACAATGAGCAGTTCTTC.

The gene calls are TRBV6-2 or TRBV6-3 and TRBJ2-1, with 7 positions matching TRBD1. Trimming at V came to 4 bases and at J to 4 bases, leaving 10 bases not matched to a gene. The length of the CDR3 is 16 residues. Germline CDR1 MNHEY, CDR2 SVGEGT. CDR3 DNA sequence: TGTGCCAGCAGTTCCACTTTAGGGGGCAGGTACAATGAGCAGTTCTTC. This sequence encodes CASSSTLGGRYNEQFF.

The J gene is TRBJ2-7, the V gene TRBV11-1, with TRBD1 identical over 7 bases. V was clipped by 1 base and J by 2 bases; unmatched bases: 8. This CDR3 is 16 amino acids long. Germline V gene sequence: CDR1 SGHAT, CDR2 FQDESV (reference sequence). The CDR3 is CASSLGTWGTAYEQYF. Here the CDR3 DNA reads TGTGCCAGCAGCTTAGGTACTTGGGGGACAGCCTACGAGCAGTACTTC.

The chain is built from TRBV7-9 and TRBJ2-1, with TRBD2 matching 10 bases. The V gene's germline CDR1 is SEHNR and CDR2 FQNEAQ (reference sequence). The CDR3 runs 15 residues. The J segment lost 5 bases and the V segment lost 2 bases, leaving 3 bases of the junction unmatched. Here the CDR3 reads CASSLSGGAHNEQFF. The CDR3 DNA reads as TGTGCCAGCAGCTTAAGCGGGGGGGCCCACAATGAGCAGTTCTTC.

This chain uses TRBV20-1 with TRBJ2-4; 8 positions match TRBD2. The J segment lost 0 bases and the V segment lost 5 bases, leaving 3 bases of the junction unmatched. This CDR3 is 14 amino acids long. The germline CDR1 and CDR2 sequences are DFQATT and SNEGSKA (reference sequence). CDR3 region: CSAYAGGAKNIQYF. As DNA, the CDR3 is TGCAGTGCTTATGCGGGGGGAGCCAAAAACATTCAGTACTTC.

This clonotype was seen more than once but under ten times. This chain links TRBV10-1 with TRBJ2-1; D remains ambiguous. Germline CDR1 and CDR2: WNHNN and SYGVQD (reference sequence). Trimming took off 0 bases at V and 2 bases at J, with 8 bases between the two ends. The CDR3 is 15 residues long. The CDR3 reads CASSESGVTYNEQFF. CDR3 nucleotides: TGCGCCAGCAGTGAGTCTGGGGTTACCTACAATGAGCAGTTCTTC.

The chain uses TRBV15 and TRBJ2-1, with a possible D match to TRBD2 (5 bases). This CDR3 contains 16 residues. V was clipped by 3 bases and J by 6 bases, with 18 bases between them. CDR1 and CDR2 (germline): LNHNV, YYDKDF (reference sequence). The CDR3 loop reads CATSRSRGGSFNEQFF. The CDR3 coding sequence is TGTGCCACCAGCAGGTCCCGCGGTGGGAGTTTCAATGAGCAGTTCTTC.

This chain connects TRBV9 to TRBJ2-7, with 7 bases lining up with TRBD1. The J segment lost 6 bases and the V segment lost 0 bases, leaving 24 bases of the junction unmatched. This CDR3 comprises 20 residues. Germline assignment: CDR1 SGDLS and CDR2 YYNGEE. CDR3 sequence: CASSVVREGNRGTARPEQYF. CDR3 DNA sequence: TGTGCCAGCAGCGTAGTGCGTGAGGGGAACAGGGGAACAGCTAGGCCCGAGCAGTACTTC.

The chain employs TRBV29-1 and TRBJ2-1, with TRBD2 matching 14 bases. Trimming took 6 bases from V and 0 from J; bases not matched to a gene: 4. This CDR3 has 16 residues. Germline V gives CDR1 SQVTM, CDR2 ANQGSEA. The CDR3 protein is CSVSGTSGSSYNEQFF. The CDR3 DNA follows: TGCAGCGTCTCGGGGACTAGCGGGAGCTCCTACAATGAGCAGTTCTTC.

This chain connects TRBV3-1 to TRBJ1-2; a possible D gene is TRBD1 (5 bases). The length of the CDR3 is 16 residues. Trimming stripped 0 bases from V and 5 bases from J, with 16 bases between. Germline V gene lookup returns CDR1 LGHDT and CDR2 YNNKEL (reference sequence). The CDR3 coding sequence is TGTGCCAGCAGCCAAGATGCGAGGGGCACTTCTTATGGCTACACCTTC. Translated, it gives CASSQDARGTSYGYTF.

The chain has TRBV20-1 and TRBJ2-1; weak D call: TRBD2 (6 bases). Trimming shortened V by 6 bases and J by 8 bases, and 17 bases separated the two germline ends. The CDR3 length is 13 residues. Germline CDR1 reads DFQATT; CDR2 reads SNEGSKA (reference sequence). This CDR3 reads CSAHTSPGDEQFF. In DNA, the CDR3 is TGCAGTGCCCACACTAGTCCGGGGGATGAGCAGTTCTTC.

The chain joins TRBV14 to TRBJ2-7; D is ambiguous. With 2 bases removed from V and 0 bases from J, the gap between germline ends came to 11 bases. This CDR3 is built from 15 residues. Germline assignment: CDR1 SGHDN and CDR2 FVKESK. The CDR3 loop is CASSQLLRSSYEQYF. DNA of the CDR3: TGTGCCAGCAGCCAACTTTTACGAAGCTCCTACGAGCAGTACTTC.

At least ten counts were recorded for this clonotype. The chain employs TRBV7-2 and TRBJ2-7; perhaps TRBD1 as D (5 bases). With 1 base removed from V and 2 bases from J, the gap between germline ends came to 9 bases. Germline V CDR1 and CDR2: SGHTA, FQGNSA. The CDR3 spans 14 residues. CDR3 sequence reads: CASSLGLQAYEQYF. CDR3 coding DNA: TGTGCCAGCAGCTTAGGATTACAGGCCTACGAGCAGTACTTC. Drawing the rest from reference TRBV7-2 and TRBJ2-7, the complete variable domain is GAGVSQSPSNKVTEKGKDVELRCDPISGHTALYWYRQSLGQGLEFLIYFQGNSAPDKSGLPSDRFSAERTGGSVSTLTIQRTQQEDSAVYLCASSLGLQAYEQYFGPGTRLTVT.

The chain combines TRBV18 with TRBJ2-5; TRBD2 matches 10 bases. CDR3 size: 16 residues. Germline CDR1 KGHSH, CDR2 LQKENI. V lost 0 bases, J lost 2 bases, and 3 bases stayed unmatched. Here the CDR3 DNA reads TGTGCCAGCTCACCACCGGAACTAGCGGGACAAGAGACCCAGTACTTC. Encoded protein: CASSPPELAGQETQYF.

This chain links TRBV5-1 with TRBJ2-5; 8 bases fit TRBD1. Trimming took 5 bases from V and 5 from J; bases not matched to a gene: 14. CDR1 is SGHRS and CDR2 is YFSETQ in the germline V gene. The CDR3 is 16 amino acids. This chain's CDR3 is CASRPAGGGFPETQYF. CDR3 nucleotide sequence: TGCGCCAGCAGACCTGCAGGGGGCGGTTTTCCGGAGACCCAGTACTTC.

The chain couples TRBV21-1 to TRBJ1-2. TRBV21-1 is flagged as a pseudogene. CDR3 size: 16 residues. As DNA, the CDR3 is TGTGCCAGCAGCGGGCTTCAACTTAGGGCTAACTATGGCTACACCTTC. Translated, it gives CASSGLQLRANYGYTF.

The table lists this clonotype with a few counts. The rearrangement uses TRBV5-1 and TRBJ1-1; D not certain. This CDR3 contains 14 residues. V dropped 4 bases and J dropped 1 base, with 11 bases sitting between them. In germline, CDR1 is SGHRS, CDR2 YFSETQ. CDR3 amino acids: CASSLRSGNTEAFF. CDR3 nucleotide sequence: TGCGCCAGCAGCCTCAGAAGCGGGAACACTGAAGCTTTCTTT. Based on the CDR3 plus reference TRBV5-1 and TRBJ1-1, the full variable domain is KAGVTQTPRYLIKTRGQQVTLSCSPISGHRSVSWYQQTPGQGLQFLFEYFSETQRNKGNFPGRFSGRQFSNSRSEMNVSTLELGDSALYLCASSLRSGNTEAFFGQGTRLTVV.

This clonotype was seen once. The chain combines TRBV19 with TRBJ2-1; 13 positions match TRBD2. V trimming: 8 bases; J trimming: 10 bases; junction bases outside the gene matches: 8. CDR3 length: 14 residues. The germline V gene has CDR1 LNHDA and CDR2 SQIVND (reference sequence). CDR3 sequence (DNA): TGTGCCAGTGCTCCGGGACTAGCGGGGCTGGAGCAGTTCTTC. Its protein is CASAPGLAGLEQFF.

The V gene is TRBV5-1, the J gene TRBJ1-2; 10 bases are a match to TRBD1. The V gene's germline CDR1 is SGHRS and CDR2 YFSETQ. There are 14 residues in the CDR3. J was trimmed by 8 bases and V by 3 bases; bases with no gene match: 7. The CDR3 here is CASSWDRGYRGYTF. In DNA form, the CDR3 reads TGCGCCAGCAGCTGGGACAGGGGCTATAGGGGCTACACCTTC.

The V call is TRBV11-3, the J call TRBJ2-5, with 7 bases aligning to TRBD1. TRBJ2-7 matches the DNA end more closely, so the J call is doubtful. CDR3 size: 15 residues. The germline V gene has CDR1 SGHNT and CDR2 YENEEA. The CDR3 region has the DNA TGTGCCAGCAGCTTAGAAGCCAGGGGGATCGACGAGCAGTACTTC. Residues: CASSLEARGIDEQYF.

This chain joins TRBV7-9 and TRBJ2-7; possible D gene TRBD2, 5 bases. The J call may be in error: the DNA end matches TRBJ2-5 better. There are 14 residues in the CDR3. Germline lookup yields CDR1 SEHNR and CDR2 FQNEAQ (reference sequence). The CDR3: CASSFRRGSETQYF. Written as DNA, the CDR3 is TGTGCCAGCAGCTTTAGACGGGGTTCGGAGACCCAGTACTTC.

The rearrangement links TRBV12-3 or TRBV12-4 to TRBJ1-1, with TRBD1 matching 8 bases. This CDR3 has 19 residues. Trimming took 5 bases from V and 3 from J; bases not matched to a gene: 20. The CDR3 spells CASSPDFWQGAQVDTEAFF. The CDR3 bases are TGTGCCAGCAGTCCCGACTTTTGGCAGGGGGCCCAGGTTGACACTGAAGCTTTCTTT.

This clonotype has just a few counts. This rearrangement joins TRBV2 to TRBJ1-5; 7 positions agree with TRBD1. After removal of 6 bases from V and 0 bases from J, the junction contained 2 bases not matched to a gene. Per the germline V gene, CDR1 is SNHLY and CDR2 is FYNNEI. There are 14 residues in the CDR3. The DNA of the CDR3 is TGTGCCAGCAGGGGACAGCTTAGCAATCAGCCCCAGCATTTT. It encodes CASRGQLSNQPQHF.

This clonotype was observed a handful of times. The chain combines TRBV7-9 with TRBJ2-1; TRBD1 agrees at 7 bases. The junction had 12 bases not matched to a gene; V was cut back by 4 bases and J by 0 bases. Germline loops: CDR1 SEHNR, CDR2 FQNEAQ (reference sequence). The CDR3 runs 18 residues. CDR3 in DNA: TGTGCCAGCAGCTCCGAGAGAGGGGGCTCTTCCTCCTACAATGAGCAGTTCTTC. Encoded protein: CASSSERGGSSSYNEQFF.

The CDR3 here is CSAMDHSDTQYF. The DNA for the CDR3 is TGCAGTGCTATGGATCATTCAGATACGCAGTATTTT. The chain joins TRBV20-1 to TRBJ2-3; no definite D call. The CDR3 spans 12 residues. The germline gives CDR1 DFQATT, CDR2 SNEGSKA (reference sequence). V was cut by 4 bases and J by 4 bases, with 9 bases left in between.